This T cell receptor beta chain appears in the sequencing data of a study of T cell responses to AZD1222 COVID-19 vaccine. Study-wide background: Second-dose intervals near 4 or 12 weeks were combined.

Overall study results and limits: Donors in the cohort were predominantly white British and more often female, and clonal diversity was possibly underestimated. Spike-wide vaccine-associated CD4 TCRs dominated at 160-218 and 743-854. Reports say nearly half of spike-specific TCRs go after unmutated variant regions.

Comments on this clone: The antigen is not known.

The data were produced by immunoSEQ multiplex PCR, yet TCRdb's version contains in-frame clones alone and is incomplete. The data show approximately 97,000 clones, roughly nine tenths seen once. Germline CDR1 is SGHDT and CDR2 is YYEEEE. This CDR3 comprises 18 residues. V was trimmed by 3 bases and J by 2 bases, leaving 20 bases between them. Sample: peripheral blood, taken on day 0 of AZD1222 vaccination. V is TRBV5-6 and J is TRBJ1-4; weak D call: TRBD1 (5 bases). The clonotype comes from an adult in good health. The CDR3 sequence is CASSWSGFGAGTNEKLFF. The CDR3 bases are TGTGCCAGCAGCTGGAGCGGGTTCGGCGCAGGGACTAATGAAAAACTGTTTTTT.